These T cell receptor beta chains were read from a single sample in a study of sequential checkpoint blockade in melanoma. Only in-frame clones appear in the TCRdb table, and some are missing; sequencing was by immunoSEQ multiplex PCR. The sample includes 20,000 to 25,000 clones, roughly 30% of them seen just once. The sample was tumor tissue (inferred from file names), taken from a patient given nivolumab and ipilimumab in sequence. These receptors were taken from a human donor with melanoma. Each CDR3 is given with its conserved first and last residue. A D gene is named only where the DNA matches it firmly. Clone sizes are given selectively: once, few, many, or a class where the clone is expanded.

TGCGCCAGCAGCAACCGACAACCCGGACAAGAGACCCAGTACTTC,CASSNRQPGQETQYF,15,-,TRBV5-1,TRBJ2-5,-
TGCGCCAGCAGCTTAGGACAGACATACAATGAGCAGTTCTTC,CASSLGQTYNEQFF,14,-,TRBV5-1,TRBJ2-1,-
TGTGCCAGCAGCCCACAGGAGGTCTATGGCTACACCTTC,CASSPQEVYGYTF,13,-,TRBV9,TRBJ1-2,few
TGTGCCAGCAGCTTTACAGGGTTCTCTGGAAACACCATATATTTT,CASSFTGFSGNTIYF,15,-,TRBV11-3,TRBJ1-3,few
TGTGCCAGCAGCCCACCGGACAGGAGATTGGCCGAGCAGTACTTC,CASSPPDRRLAEQYF,15,TRBD1,TRBV9,TRBJ2-7,few
TGTGCCAGCAGGCGACAGGGATCAAACTATGGCTACACCTTC,CASRRQGSNYGYTF,14,TRBD1,TRBV11-3,TRBJ1-2,few
TGTGCCGGCAGGGAATCAACTAATGAAAAACTGTTTTTT,CAGRESTNEKLFF,13,-,TRBV6-8,TRBJ1-4,-
TGTGCCAGCAGTTCAGACAGGGGCTCCAACACCGGGGAGCTGTTTTTT,CASSSDRGSNTGELFF,16,TRBD1,TRBV6-8,TRBJ2-2,medium-sized
TGTGCCAGTTTTCCTCGGGGTAGAGGCACTGAAGCTTTCTTT,CASFPRGRGTEAFF,14,-,TRBV28,TRBJ1-1,few
TGCAGCGTTCGGACAGGGGTGGAAGAAAAACTGTTTTTT,CSVRTGVEEKLFF,13,TRBD1,TRBV29-1,TRBJ1-4,medium-sized
TGTGCCAGCAGCTTAGACTCCCTCTACGAGCAGTACTTC,CASSLDSLYEQYF,13,-,TRBV28,TRBJ2-7,-
TGTGCCAGCAGGGGACAGGGGGCATCTGGCTACACCTTC,CASRGQGASGYTF,13,TRBD1,TRBV6-8,TRBJ1-2,few
TGTGCCAGCAGCCCTATCGTCGGGACTTTGCTGGAGTTCTTC,CASSPIVGTLLEFF,14,-,TRBV28,TRBJ2-1,-
TGTGCCAGCAGCTCAGTAACTAGCGGGAGCACAGATACGCAGTATTTT,CASSSVTSGSTDTQYF,16,TRBD2,TRBV7-6,TRBJ2-3,few
TGTGCCAGCGGGATTTCTGGGGCCAACGTCCTGACTTTC,CASGISGANVLTF,13,-,TRBV7-4,TRBJ2-6,-
TGTGCCAGCAGCCCGTTTAGCGGGAGGACCCCCAATGAGCAGTTCTTC,CASSPFSGRTPNEQFF,16,TRBD2,TRBV14,TRBJ2-1,-
TGTGCCAGCAGTTACTCAAGGGACAGGGGTAGCGAGCAGTACTTC,CASSYSRDRGSEQYF,15,TRBD1,TRBV6-8,TRBJ2-7,few
TGTGCCAGTAGTATCCGGACTAGCGGGAGCTCCTACAATGAGCAGTTCTTC,CASSIRTSGSSYNEQFF,17,TRBD2,TRBV19,TRBJ2-1,-
TGTGCCAGCAGCTATCGGACGGGTTTGGGCACTGAAGCTTTCTTT,CASSYRTGLGTEAFF,15,-,TRBV11-3,TRBJ1-1,-
TGTGCCAGCAGTTACTCAAACACCGGGGAGCTGTTTTTT,CASSYSNTGELFF,13,-,TRBV6-8,TRBJ2-2,few
TGTGCCAGCAGTTGGGAGGTGGAGGCGTACGAGCAGTACTTC,CASSWEVEAYEQYF,14,-,TRBV11-3,TRBJ2-7,-
TGTGCCAGCTCACCACCGGGACCTTCGGGAGAGCAGTACTTC,CASSPPGPSGEQYF,14,-,TRBV18,TRBJ2-7,-
TGCGCCAGCAGCCACGCCGGAGAGGACTATGGCTACACCTTC,CASSHAGEDYGYTF,14,-,TRBV23-1,TRBJ1-2,few
TGTGCCAGCTCAACGGGGGGGAACAATCAGCCCCAGCATTTT,CASSTGGNNQPQHF,14,-,TRBV6-8,TRBJ1-5,-
TGTGCCAGCACCCAGTCGGGTTTGGATAGCAATCAGCCCCAGCATTTT,CASTQSGLDSNQPQHF,16,-,TRBV7-5,TRBJ1-5,few
TGTGCCACCAGCAGAGATCTGGAGACAGAGGAGGAAAAACTGTTTTTT,CATSRDLETEEEKLFF,16,-,TRBV15,TRBJ1-4,-
TGTGCCAGCAGCGTCTCCAGGGCAGCGGCCAATGAGCAGTTCTTC,CASSVSRAAANEQFF,15,-,TRBV9,TRBJ2-1,-
TGTGCCAGCTCACCGGGGGACGCCTACGAGCAGTACTTC,CASSPGDAYEQYF,13,-,TRBV18,TRBJ2-7,-
TGTGCCAGCAGCCAAGATCCCGGCAGGAGGGGGACCCAGTACTTC,CASSQDPGRRGTQYF,15,-,TRBV14,TRBJ2-5,-
TGTGCCAGCAGTTTCTGGGGGAAGGACACCGGGGAGCTGTTTTTT,CASSFWGKDTGELFF,15,-,TRBV28,TRBJ2-2,many
TGTGCCAGCAGTTTAGCGGGCTCCTACAATGAGCAGTTCTTC,CASSLAGSYNEQFF,14,TRBD2,TRBV6-8,TRBJ2-1,few
TGTGCCAGTAGGGGAAGGGGACAGGGGGTAGGCAATGAGCAGTTCTTC,CASRGRGQGVGNEQFF,16,TRBD1,TRBV19,TRBJ2-1,-
TGCGCCAGCACAGATGGACAGGGGGGCACCGGGGAGCTGTTTTTT,CASTDGQGGTGELFF,15,TRBD1,TRBV5-1,TRBJ2-2,-
TGTGCCAGCAGCTATTATGGGGGGGCTCTCCAAGAGACCCAGTACTTC,CASSYYGGALQETQYF,16,-,TRBV11-3,TRBJ2-5,-
TGTGCCAGCAGCTTGGTTCCCCTTACCGAGACCCAGTACTTC,CASSLVPLTETQYF,14,-,TRBV11-3,TRBJ2-5,-
TGTGCCAGCAGCTCCCTAGCGAATGAGCAGTTCTTC,CASSSLANEQFF,12,-,TRBV6-8,TRBJ2-1,-
TGTGCCAGCGGCTCCATCCGCGGCCCAAGCACAGATACGCAGTATTTT,CASGSIRGPSTDTQYF,16,-,TRBV11-3,TRBJ2-3,-
TGTGCCAGTAGTATGGGAGTAGGGGGGGCCAAAAACATTCAGTACTTC,CASSMGVGGAKNIQYF,16,-,TRBV19,TRBJ2-4,-
TGTGCCAGTAGTATAGAAGTAGGCGGGGAGCTGTTTTTT,CASSIEVGGELFF,13,-,TRBV19,TRBJ2-2,-
TGTGCCAGCACCCCAGGGGCAGGGAACACTGAAGCTTTCTTT,CASTPGAGNTEAFF,14,-,TRBV6-8,TRBJ1-1,-
TGTGCCAGCAGCCCCCCGACTAGCGGGAGCTCCTACAATGAGCAGTTCTTC,CASSPPTSGSSYNEQFF,17,TRBD2,TRBV2,TRBJ2-1,-
TGTGCCAGCAGCTTGGGAAGCTCCTACAATGAGCAGTTCTTC,CASSLGSSYNEQFF,14,-,TRBV11-3,TRBJ2-1,many
TGTGCCAGCACCAACCTAGGGCGCGAGCAGTACTTC,CASTNLGREQYF,12,-,TRBV28,TRBJ2-7,-
TGTGCCAGCAGTTCCGGGACAGGGGGCATGGCTCAAGAGACCCAGTACTTC,CASSSGTGGMAQETQYF,17,TRBD1,TRBV28,TRBJ2-5,-
TGTGCCAGCAGTTACTCGAACTATCTAGACGAGCAGTACTTC,CASSYSNYLDEQYF,14,-,TRBV6-8,TRBJ2-7,-
TGTGCCAGTAGTATAGATTGGGGTAATGAGCAGTTCTTC,CASSIDWGNEQFF,13,-,TRBV19,TRBJ2-1,once